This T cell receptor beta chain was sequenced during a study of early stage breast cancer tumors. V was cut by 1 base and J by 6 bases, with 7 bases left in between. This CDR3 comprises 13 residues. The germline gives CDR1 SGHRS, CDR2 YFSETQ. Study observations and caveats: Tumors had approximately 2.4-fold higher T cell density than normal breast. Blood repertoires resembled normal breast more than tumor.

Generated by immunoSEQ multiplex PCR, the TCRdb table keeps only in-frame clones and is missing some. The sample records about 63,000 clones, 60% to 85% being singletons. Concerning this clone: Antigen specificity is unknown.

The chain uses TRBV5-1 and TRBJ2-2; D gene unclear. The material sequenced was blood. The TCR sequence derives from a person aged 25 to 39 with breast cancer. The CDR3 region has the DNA TGCGCCAGCAGCTTGCCGTTTTCCGGGGAGCTGTTTTTT. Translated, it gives CASSLPFSGELFF. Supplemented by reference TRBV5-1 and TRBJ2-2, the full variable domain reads KAGVTQTPRYLIKTRGQQVTLSCSPISGHRSVSWYQQTPGQGLQFLFEYFSETQRNKGNFPGRFSGRQFSNSRSEMNVSTLELGDSALYLCASSLPFSGELFFGEGSRLTVL.